Shown below are 10 T cell receptor beta chains from a single sample sequenced in a study of blood T cell repertoires in COVID-19. The method was immunoSEQ multiplex PCR; TCRdb's version includes in-frame clones alone and lacks a portion of them. The sample contains roughly 200,000 clones, around 79% of which appear only once. Sequencing was performed on peripheral blood. The receptors were sampled from a woman between 40 and 50 years old with COVID-19, enrolled during active disease.

The chain recombines TRBV7-2 with TRBJ2-6; D perhaps matches TRBD2 (5 bases). Germline lookup yields CDR1 SGHTA and CDR2 FQGNSA. This CDR3 comprises 18 residues. Trimming removed 4 bases at V and 0 bases at J, with 16 bases between. CDR3 in DNA: TGTGCCAGCAGCTGGGGAGCTAAGCCCTTCTCTGGGGCCAACGTCCTGACTTTC. Its protein is CASSWGAKPFSGANVLTF.

The chain employs TRBV2 and TRBJ1-4; TRBD1 matches at 10 bases. V dropped 4 bases and J dropped 1; count of bases not matched to a gene: 9. CDR3 length: 18 amino acids. CDR1 is SNHLY and CDR2 is FYNNEI in the germline V gene. The CDR3 sequence: CASSGRQGAWETNEKLFF. The CDR3 nucleotides are TGTGCCAGCAGTGGGAGACAGGGGGCCTGGGAAACTAATGAAAAACTGTTTTTT.

This clone was observed a single time. V and J are TRBV18 and TRBJ1-2; 10 bases align to TRBD1. The CDR3 length is 15 residues. After removal of 1 base from V and 6 bases from J, the junction contained 5 bases not matched to a gene. CDR1 KGHSH and CDR2 LQKENI come from the germline V gene. The CDR3 nucleotides are TGTGCCAGCTCACCACGAGAAGGACAGGGGGATGGCTACACCTTC. Translation: CASSPREGQGDGYTF. Together with reference TRBV18 and TRBJ1-2, the CDR3 gives the full variable domain: NAGVMQNPRHLVRRRGQEARLRCSPMKGHSHVYWYRQLPEEGLKFMVYLQKENIIDESGMPKERFSAEFPKEGPSILRIQQVVRGDSAAYFCASSPREGQGDGYTFGSGTRLTVV.

V gene TRBV13 combines with J gene TRBJ2-1; 9 bases map to TRBD2. The length of the CDR3 is 16 residues. Germline CDR1 reads PRHDT; CDR2 reads FYEKMQ (reference sequence). V lost 5 bases, J lost 8 bases, and 13 bases stayed unmatched. The CDR3 nucleotides are TGTGCCAGCAGCCCACGGCCTAGCGGGGCGATGGATGAGCAGTTCTTC. As protein: CASSPRPSGAMDEQFF. Filled out from reference TRBV13 and TRBJ2-1, the complete variable domain reads AAGVIQSPRHLIKEKRETATLKCYPIPRHDTVYWYQQGPGQDPQFLISFYEKMQSDKGSIPDRFSAQQFSDYHSELNMSSLELGDSALYFCASSPRPSGAMDEQFFGPGTRLTVL.

The rearrangement uses TRBV5-6 and TRBJ2-7; no clear D. The germline CDR1 and CDR2 sequences are SGHDT and YYEEEE. V lost 3 bases and J 2 bases, leaving 15 bases between the germline ends. The CDR3 consists of 15 residues. CDR3 in DNA: TGTGCCAGCAGCTCCCGCTGGGTAGGAGCCTACGAGCAGTACTTC. This translates into CASSSRWVGAYEQYF.

The chain joins TRBV21-1 to TRBJ2-7; the table gives TRBD2 as D, unverified against the DNA. TRBV21-1 is a pseudogene segment. CDR3 length: 15 residues. This chain's CDR3 is CASSPGAGGPYEQYF. In DNA, the CDR3 is TGTGCCAGCAGTCCCGGGGCGGGGGGACCGTACGAGCAGTACTTC.

Many counts were recorded for this clone. The genes are TRBV20-1 and TRBJ2-7; D may be TRBD1 (6 bases). CDR3 length: 11 amino acids. Between the trimmed V and J ends, which lost 7 bases and 3 bases, there was a span of 10 bases. Germline CDR1 is DFQATT and CDR2 is SNEGSKA (reference sequence). As DNA, the CDR3 is TGCAGTGTCCAGGGGATCTACGAGCAGTACTTC. Amino acids: CSVQGIYEQYF.

This chain connects TRBV7-7 to TRBJ2-7, with D tentatively TRBD2 (5 bases). Germline CDR1 reads SSHAT; CDR2 reads FNYEAQ (reference sequence). This CDR3 comprises 12 residues. The V end was cut by 5 bases, the J end by 6 bases, with 11 bases between. The chain's CDR3 is CASSLDGIEQYF. DNA of the CDR3: TGTGCCAGCAGCCTTGACGGGATCGAGCAGTACTTC. Full variable domain (remainder filled in from reference TRBV7-7 and TRBJ2-7): GAGVSQSPRYKVTKRGQDVTLRCDPISSHATLYWYQQALGQGPEFLTYFNYEAQPDKSGLPSDRFSAERPEGSISTLTIQRTEQRDSAMYRCASSLDGIEQYFGPGTRLTVT.

The rearrangement joins TRBV19 to TRBJ1-3; D possibly corresponds to TRBD1 (5 bases). CDR3 length: 17 amino acids. The germline V gene encodes CDR1 LNHDA and CDR2 SQIVND (reference sequence). V gave up 8 bases and J gave up 4 bases, with 24 bases separating them. The chain's CDR3 is CASSSLAGGSGGNTIYF. The CDR3 DNA reads as TGTGCCAGTTCCTCCTTAGCGGGGGGTAGTGGGGGAAACACCATATATTTT.

This clone was seen repeatedly, ten times or more. One end of the junction is discordant with germline, which a read error may explain. The rearrangement joins TRBV29-1 to TRBJ2-1; TRBD2 might be the D (6 bases). Germline CDR1 is SQVTM and CDR2 is ANQGSEA. The CDR3 length is 11 residues. Here the CDR3 reads CSVDGRRGSVF. The CDR3 DNA is TGCAGCGTTGATGGAAGGCGGGGATCTGTCTTC.